These 20 T cell receptor beta chains share one sample of origin, sequenced in a study of Ad26.COV2.S vaccination and SARS-CoV-2 variants. Sequencing used immunoSEQ multiplex PCR; TCRdb keeps in-frame clones, though not all of them. The sample carries about 400,000 clones, approximately 92% recorded once. The treatment here: approximately 18 received Ad26.COV2.S at low or high dose, single or two shots; 5 received placebo; per-sample allocation not given. It was on day 63 after the first vaccine or placebo injection that samples were taken. Sequenced here: peripheral blood, sampled in a trial of Ad26.COV2.S vaccine versus placebo. Receptors originate from a person between 18 and 59 years old who received the Ad26.COV2.S COVID-19 vaccine or a placebo.

This clone was recorded only once. The rearrangement uses TRBV30 and TRBJ1-6; D possibly corresponds to TRBD1 (5 bases). CDR1 is GTSNPN, CDR2 SVGIG, per germline (reference sequence). This CDR3 spans 14 amino acids. The V end lost 2 bases, the J end lost 4 bases, and 9 bases lay between the germline ends. CDR3 DNA sequence: TGTGCCTGGAGTCGACAGACATATAATTCACCCCTCCACTTT. It is translated as CAWSRQTYNSPLHF.

V usage is TRBV7-7 and J usage is TRBJ2-5; tentatively, D is TRBD1 (5 bases). Germline V gives CDR1 SSHAT, CDR2 FNYEAQ (reference sequence). The CDR3 has 15 residues. Trimming shortened V by 5 bases and J by 4 bases, and 17 bases separated the two germline ends. CDR3 DNA sequence: TGTGCCAGCAGCCCCGAACGACAGAATTTAGAGACCCAGTACTTC. Encoded protein: CASSPERQNLETQYF.

Points on this clone: Distinct nucleotide sequences in the sample also encode this CDR3. J is TRBJ1-1 and V is TRBV18; D is possibly TRBD1 (6 bases). Germline V lookup: CDR1 KGHSH, CDR2 LQKENI. This CDR3 has 14 residues. V shed 3 bases and J shed 2 bases, with 10 bases lying between them. The CDR3 sequence: CASSPQQGNTEAFF. The CDR3 DNA is TGTGCCAGCTCACCCCAACAGGGAAACACTGAAGCTTTCTTT.

The chain is built from TRBV5-8 and TRBJ1-4; D is undetermined. Germline CDR1 and CDR2: SGHTS and YDEGEE. This CDR3 contains 15 residues. The V end lost 4 bases, the J end lost 4 bases, and 14 bases lay between the germline ends. The CDR3 protein is CASSPGGRRNEKLFF. Here the CDR3 DNA reads TGTGCCAGCAGCCCCGGCGGACGGCGTAATGAAAAACTGTTTTTT.

V and J are TRBV11-3 and TRBJ2-5; no reliable D call. V was pared by 1 base and J by 4 bases, with 4 bases between. The CDR3 extends over 12 amino acids. Germline assignment: CDR1 SGHNT and CDR2 YENEEA. The CDR3 reads CASSLAGETQYF. In nucleotides, the CDR3 is TGTGCCAGCAGCTTAGCAGGAGAGACCCAGTACTTC.

This chain connects TRBV2 to TRBJ1-5; D is unclear. The CDR3 length is 14 residues. CDR1 is SNHLY and CDR2 is FYNNEI in the germline V gene. V was clipped by 8 bases and J by 3 bases, with 14 bases between them. The CDR3 DNA follows: TGTGCCAGCGGTCCGATAGGAGCCAATCAGCCCCAGCATTTT. Its translation is CASGPIGANQPQHF.

This clone was counted a single time. V and J are TRBV15 and TRBJ2-1; D gene uncertain. Germline loops: CDR1 LNHNV, CDR2 YYDKDF (reference sequence). V was trimmed by 3 bases and J by 7 bases, leaving 7 bases between them. CDR3 length: 12 amino acids. The CDR3 coding sequence is TGTGCCACCAGCAGTTGGGCGAATGAGCAGTTCTTC. It codes for CATSSWANEQFF.

This clone came up a few times. The chain is built from TRBV6-4 and TRBJ1-5; D call uncertain. V was clipped by 2 bases and J by 7 bases, with 18 bases between them. Germline CDR1 and CDR2: MRHNA and SNTAGT. The CDR3 extends over 16 amino acids. This chain's CDR3 is CASSDVGTALGQPQHF. CDR3 nucleotides: TGTGCCAGCAGTGACGTCGGCACAGCCCTCGGCCAGCCCCAGCATTTT.

The chain combines TRBV19 with TRBJ2-5; D unclear. This CDR3 contains 13 residues. The V end lost 2 bases, the J end lost 7 bases, and 11 bases lay between the germline ends. CDR1 LNHDA and CDR2 SQIVND come from the germline V gene (reference sequence). CDR3 in DNA: TGTGCCAGTAGTATAAACCCTTTCCGGACCCAGTACTTC. Residues: CASSINPFRTQYF.

The CDR3: CASSKEGIDTEAFF. CDR3 coding DNA: TGTGCCAGTAGTAAGGAGGGTATTGACACTGAAGCTTTCTTT. J is TRBJ1-1 and V is TRBV19; D is undetermined. The CDR3 spans 14 residues. Germline-derived CDR1 and CDR2 are LNHDA and SQIVND (reference sequence). The ends were cut back, 4 bases at V and 3 bases at J, with 12 bases in the middle.

The rearrangement joins TRBV4-3 to TRBJ2-2; 10 positions match TRBD2. CDR1 LGHNA and CDR2 YSLEER come from the germline V gene. The CDR3 totals 17 residues. Trimming removed 3 bases from V and 5 bases from J; junction bases left unmatched: 9. The CDR3 spells CASSHRVPSGGTGELFF. Written as DNA, the CDR3 is TGCGCCAGCAGCCACCGTGTCCCTAGCGGGGGAACCGGGGAGCTGTTTTTT.

J is TRBJ1-2 and V is TRBV9, with 10 nucleotides matching TRBD1. The CDR3 has 15 amino acids. Germline V gene sequence: CDR1 SGDLS, CDR2 YYNGEE. V lost 3 bases, J lost 1 base, and 3 bases stayed unmatched. DNA for the CDR3: TGTGCCAGCAGCGGAGACAGGGGGCGTAACTATGGCTACACCTTC. Its translation is CASSGDRGRNYGYTF.

The chain couples TRBV7-8 to TRBJ1-1; 8 nucleotides match TRBD1. With V trimmed by 2 bases and J by 1 base, 0 bases remained unmatched. This CDR3 is 14 amino acids long. CDR1 is SGHVS, CDR2 FQNEAQ, per germline. The CDR3 DNA follows: TGTGCCAGCAGCTTACAGGGGGCGAACACTGAAGCTTTCTTT. Residues: CASSLQGANTEAFF.

This clone has more than one count but fewer than ten. The chain recombines TRBV12-5 with TRBJ1-2; D is uncertain. CDR1 and CDR2 (germline): LGHNT, FRNRAP. The length of the CDR3 is 14 residues. V gave up 5 bases and J gave up 4 bases, with 14 bases separating them. The CDR3 sequence: CASGTSPQTYGYTF. The DNA for the CDR3 is TGTGCTAGTGGTACCTCCCCACAGACCTATGGCTACACCTTC.

As for this clone: This same CDR3 is encoded by further DNA sequences in the sample. This chain links TRBV7-9 with TRBJ1-4, with D unclear. This CDR3 comprises 13 residues. The V gene lost 1 base and the J gene lost 11 bases, with 11 bases spanning the gap. Germline CDR1 and CDR2: SEHNR and FQNEAQ (reference sequence). The CDR3, as DNA: TGTGCCAGCAGCTTAGTCAGCGGGGAGAAACTGTTTTTT. It specifies CASSLVSGEKLFF.

The rearrangement uses TRBV15 and TRBJ2-1; 13 nucleotides line up with TRBD2. Germline lookup yields CDR1 LNHNV and CDR2 YYDKDF (reference sequence). There are 15 residues in the CDR3. V was pared by 9 bases and J by 9 bases, with 11 bases of the junction left unmatched. Here the CDR3 reads CATSGPGLAGFEQFF. The CDR3 nucleotides are TGTGCCACGAGCGGACCGGGACTAGCGGGGTTTGAGCAGTTCTTC.

The chain couples TRBV7-8 to TRBJ1-1; D ambiguous. The CDR3 is 13 residues long. The germline CDR1 and CDR2 sequences are SGHVS and FQNEAQ. Trimming took off 5 bases at V and 7 bases at J, with 14 bases between the two ends. The CDR3 is CASSPVLFGEAFF. The CDR3 nucleotides read TGTGCCAGCAGCCCCGTCCTTTTTGGTGAAGCTTTCTTT. Using reference TRBV7-8 and TRBJ1-1 for the parts outside the CDR3, the full variable domain is GAGVSQSPRYKVAKRGQDVALRCDPISGHVSLFWYQQALGQGPEFLTYFQNEAQLDKSGLPSDRFFAERPEGSVSTLKIQRTQQEDSAVYLCASSPVLFGEAFFGQGTRLTVV.

The chain recombines TRBV27 with TRBJ2-1; a possible D gene is TRBD1 (6 bases). Trimming shortened V by 4 bases and J by 8 bases, and 18 bases separated the two germline ends. The length of the CDR3 is 15 residues. Germline values: CDR1 MNHEY, CDR2 SMNVEV (reference sequence). CDR3 region: CASSSLRGMEDEQFF. For the CDR3, the DNA is TGTGCCAGCAGTTCCCTCAGGGGAATGGAAGATGAGCAGTTCTTC.

The CDR3, as DNA: TGTGCCAGCAGTTTTTCGGGCTTCAGCAATCAGCCCCAGCATTTT. Protein product: CASSFSGFSNQPQHF. The chain recombines TRBV6-6 with TRBJ1-5; no clear D gene. Trimming cost V 4 bases and J 1 base, with 11 bases left between them. The CDR3 is 15 residues long. The germline CDR1 and CDR2 sequences are MNHNY and SVGAGI (reference sequence).

This clone was recorded only once. This chain uses TRBV6-5 with TRBJ2-3; D is unclear. Trimming pared 8 bases from V and 1 base from J, leaving 4 bases between. CDR1 and CDR2 from the germline V gene are MNHEY and SVGAGI. The CDR3 loop spans 11 amino acids. CDR3 protein: CASLGTDTQYF. The CDR3, as DNA: TGTGCCAGCCTCGGCACAGATACGCAGTATTTT.